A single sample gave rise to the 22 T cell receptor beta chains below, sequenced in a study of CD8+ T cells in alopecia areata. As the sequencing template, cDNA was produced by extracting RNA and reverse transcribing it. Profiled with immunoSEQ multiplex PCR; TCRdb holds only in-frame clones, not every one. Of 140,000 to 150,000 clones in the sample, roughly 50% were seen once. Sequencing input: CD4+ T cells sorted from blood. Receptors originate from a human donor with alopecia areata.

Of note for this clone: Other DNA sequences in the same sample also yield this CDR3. Written as DNA, the CDR3 is TGTGCCAGCAGCTTAGCGGAGACCCAGTACTTC. Protein sequence: CASSLAETQYF. The chain couples TRBV7-2 to TRBJ2-5; no definite D call. The CDR3 is 11 amino acids. Trimming shortened V by 0 bases and J by 5 bases, and 1 base separated the two germline ends. Germline CDR1 and CDR2: SGHTA and FQGNSA. Based on the CDR3 plus reference TRBV7-2 and TRBJ2-5, the full variable domain is GAGVSQSPSNKVTEKGKDVELRCDPISGHTALYWYRQSLGQGLEFLIYFQGNSAPDKSGLPSDRFSAERTGGSVSTLTIQRTQQEDSAVYLCASSLAETQYFGPGTRLLVL.

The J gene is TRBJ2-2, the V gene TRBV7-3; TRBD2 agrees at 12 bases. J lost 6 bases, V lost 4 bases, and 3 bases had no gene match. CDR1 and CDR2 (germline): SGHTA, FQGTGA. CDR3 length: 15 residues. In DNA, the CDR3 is TGTGCCAGCAGCTCCCGACTAGCGGGGGCCGGGGAGCTGTTTTTT. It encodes CASSSRLAGAGELFF.

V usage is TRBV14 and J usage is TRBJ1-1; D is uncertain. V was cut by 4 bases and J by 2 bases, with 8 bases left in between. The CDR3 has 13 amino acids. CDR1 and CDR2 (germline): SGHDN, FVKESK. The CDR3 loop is CASSPSLNTEAFF. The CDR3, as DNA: TGTGCCAGCAGCCCATCGCTAAACACTGAAGCTTTCTTT.

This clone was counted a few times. The CDR3 region has the DNA TGTGCCTGGAGTGATGGGACTGCTAGCAATCAGCCCCAGCATTTT. It translates to CAWSDGTASNQPQHF. The chain couples TRBV30 to TRBJ1-5; D perhaps matches TRBD1 (5 bases). There are 15 residues in the CDR3. V was shortened by 1 base and J by 0 bases, with 10 bases between the two germline ends. Germline V gives CDR1 GTSNPN, CDR2 SVGIG (reference sequence).

The DNA for the CDR3 is TGTGCCAGCGGTCGACAGGGCCAAGAGACCCAGTACTTC. Translated: CASGRQGQETQYF. The V gene is TRBV9, the J gene TRBJ2-5, with 7 positions matching TRBD1. CDR1 is SGDLS, CDR2 YYNGEE, per germline. CDR3 length equals 13 residues. Losses at the gene ends were 7 bases for V and 1 base for J; bases not matched to a gene: 4.

In DNA form, the CDR3 reads TGTGCCAGCAGAGACATTGTCGTCTACGAGCAGTACTTC. Its translation is CASRDIVVYEQYF. The chain is built from TRBV6-1 and TRBJ2-7; D is uncertain. Trimming pared 6 bases from V and 3 bases from J, leaving 12 bases between. Germline lookup yields CDR1 MNHNS and CDR2 SASEGT. The CDR3 has 13 residues.

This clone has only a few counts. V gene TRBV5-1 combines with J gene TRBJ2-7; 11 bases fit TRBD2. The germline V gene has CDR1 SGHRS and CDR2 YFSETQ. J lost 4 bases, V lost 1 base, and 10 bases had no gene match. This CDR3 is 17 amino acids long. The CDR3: CASSLWLTSGKAYEQYF. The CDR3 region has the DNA TGCGCCAGCAGCTTGTGGTTGACTAGCGGGAAAGCTTACGAGCAGTACTTC.

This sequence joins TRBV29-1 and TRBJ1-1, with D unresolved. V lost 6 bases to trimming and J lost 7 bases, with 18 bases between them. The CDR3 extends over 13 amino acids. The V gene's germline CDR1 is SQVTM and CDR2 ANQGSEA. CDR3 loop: CSVERTVVVEAFF. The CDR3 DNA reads TGCAGCGTGGAGAGGACGGTGGTAGTTGAAGCTTTCTTT.

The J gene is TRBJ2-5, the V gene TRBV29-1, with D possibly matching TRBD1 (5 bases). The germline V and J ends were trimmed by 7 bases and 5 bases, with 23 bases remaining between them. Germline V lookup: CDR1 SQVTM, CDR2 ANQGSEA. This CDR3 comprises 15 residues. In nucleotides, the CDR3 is TGCAGCGCTATAACCCTGGTGGGGCTAGGGGAGACCCAGTACTTC. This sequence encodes CSAITLVGLGETQYF.

The CDR3 DNA reads as TGTGCCAGCAGCTTTATTCGCGGCAGGGTGGAGACCCAGTACTTC. It specifies CASSFIRGRVETQYF. The chain recombines TRBV7-8 with TRBJ2-5; possible D gene TRBD1, 5 bases. The CDR3 is 15 amino acids. V was cut by 3 bases and J by 5 bases, with 16 bases left in between. In germline, CDR1 is SGHVS, CDR2 FQNEAQ.

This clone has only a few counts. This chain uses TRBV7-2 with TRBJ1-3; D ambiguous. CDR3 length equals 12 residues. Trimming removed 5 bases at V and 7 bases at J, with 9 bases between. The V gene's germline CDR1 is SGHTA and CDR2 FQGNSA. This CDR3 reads CASSPPGNTIYF. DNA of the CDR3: TGTGCCAGCAGCCCGCCGGGGAACACCATATATTTT.

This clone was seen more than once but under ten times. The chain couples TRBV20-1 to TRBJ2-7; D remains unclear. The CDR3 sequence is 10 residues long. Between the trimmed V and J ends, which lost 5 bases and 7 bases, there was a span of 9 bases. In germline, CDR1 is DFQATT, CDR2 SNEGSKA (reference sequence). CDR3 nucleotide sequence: TGCAGTGCTCCTCTTAGGGAGCAGTACTTC. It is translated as CSAPLREQYF.

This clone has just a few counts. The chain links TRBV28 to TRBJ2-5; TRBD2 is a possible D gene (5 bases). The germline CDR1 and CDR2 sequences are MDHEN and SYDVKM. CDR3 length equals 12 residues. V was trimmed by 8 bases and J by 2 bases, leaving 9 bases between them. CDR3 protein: CASVGMQETQYF. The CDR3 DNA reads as TGTGCCAGCGTCGGGATGCAAGAGACCCAGTACTTC.

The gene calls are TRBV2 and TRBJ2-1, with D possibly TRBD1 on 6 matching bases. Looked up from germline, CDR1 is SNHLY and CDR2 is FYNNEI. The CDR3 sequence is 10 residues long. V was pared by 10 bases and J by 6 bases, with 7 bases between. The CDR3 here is CATRGNEQFF. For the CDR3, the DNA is TGTGCCACCAGGGGCAATGAGCAGTTCTTC. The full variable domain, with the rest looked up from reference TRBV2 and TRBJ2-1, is EPEVTQTPSHQVTQMGQEVILRCVPISNHLYFYWYRQILGQKVEFLVSFYNNEISEKSEIFDDQFSVERPDGSNFTLKIRSTKLEDSAMYFCATRGNEQFFGPGTRLTVL.

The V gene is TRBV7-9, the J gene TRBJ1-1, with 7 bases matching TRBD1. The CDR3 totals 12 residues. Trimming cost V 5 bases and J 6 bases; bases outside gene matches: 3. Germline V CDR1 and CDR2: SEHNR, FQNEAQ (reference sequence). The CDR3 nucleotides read TGTGCCAGCAGCACCCAGGGGGCTGAAGCTTTCTTT. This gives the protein CASSTQGAEAFF.

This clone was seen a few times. As DNA, the CDR3 is TGCAGCGTTGAAGAGCTGAGACGGACTGAAGCTTTCTTT. This encodes CSVEELRRTEAFF. V usage is TRBV29-1 and J usage is TRBJ1-1; D is undetermined. The CDR3 spans 13 residues. Germline assignment: CDR1 SQVTM and CDR2 ANQGSEA. V shed 0 bases and J shed 5 bases, with 10 bases lying between them. Complete variable domain (other parts from reference TRBV29-1 and TRBJ1-1): SAVISQKPSRDICQRGTSLTIQCQVDSQVTMMFWYRQQPGQSLTLIATANQGSEATYESGFVIDKFPISRPNLTFSTLTVSNMSPEDSSIYLCSVEELRRTEAFFGQGTRLTVV.

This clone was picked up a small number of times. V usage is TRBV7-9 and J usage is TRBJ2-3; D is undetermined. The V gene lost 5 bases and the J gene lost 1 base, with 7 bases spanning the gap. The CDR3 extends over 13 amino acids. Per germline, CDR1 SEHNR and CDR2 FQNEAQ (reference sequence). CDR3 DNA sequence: TGTGCCAGCAGCCCGAGTGGCACAGATACGCAGTATTTT. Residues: CASSPSGTDTQYF.

The CDR3 region has the DNA TGTGCCAGCAGTTTGGCGGGAGGGGATGGGGAGCAGTACTTC. As protein: CASSLAGGDGEQYF. This chain joins TRBV27 and TRBJ2-7, with TRBD2 matching 9 bases. Germline trimming cut 3 bases from V and 7 bases from J; bases unmatched to any gene: 7. Germline CDR1 is MNHEY and CDR2 is SMNVEV (reference sequence). The CDR3 sequence is 14 residues long.

In DNA form, the CDR3 reads TGTGCCTGGAAGACAGGGAACTATGGCTACACCTTC. Protein product: CAWKTGNYGYTF. The rearrangement uses TRBV30 and TRBJ1-2, with 7 bases identical to TRBD1. V lost 4 bases, J lost 2 bases, and 1 base stayed unmatched. This CDR3 is 12 amino acids long. Germline CDR1 is GTSNPN and CDR2 is SVGIG (reference sequence).

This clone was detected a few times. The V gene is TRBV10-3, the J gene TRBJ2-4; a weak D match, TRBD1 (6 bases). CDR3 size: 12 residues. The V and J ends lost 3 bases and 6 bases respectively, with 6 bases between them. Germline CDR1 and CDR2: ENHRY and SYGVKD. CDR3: CAISDRGNIQYF. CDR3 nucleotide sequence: TGTGCCATCAGTGACAGGGGAAACATTCAGTACTTC.

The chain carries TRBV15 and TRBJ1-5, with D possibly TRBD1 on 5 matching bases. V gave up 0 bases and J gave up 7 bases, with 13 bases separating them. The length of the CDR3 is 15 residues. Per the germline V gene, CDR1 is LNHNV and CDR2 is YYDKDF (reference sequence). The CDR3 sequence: CATSREGAVFQPQHF. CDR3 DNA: TGTGCCACCAGCAGAGAAGGGGCAGTATTCCAGCCCCAGCATTTT.

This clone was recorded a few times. CDR3 in DNA: TGCAGCGTTGACCTTGTATTAGCGGGAGGCTACAATGAGCAGTTCTTC. Translating gives CSVDLVLAGGYNEQFF. The J gene is TRBJ2-1, the V gene TRBV29-1, with 10 bases fitting TRBD2. CDR3 length: 16 residues. Trimming cost V 3 bases and J 3 bases; bases outside gene matches: 8. Germline assignment: CDR1 SQVTM and CDR2 ANQGSEA.